This TCR beta chain comes out of a study of shared clonotypes between healthy human individuals. The deep-level immunoSEQ assay was used. It was about 210 ng DNA, approximately 30,000 T cell genomes, that sorted-subset replicate PCRs used. The assay was immunoSEQ multiplex PCR, and TCRdb's table has in-frame clones only and misses some. The sample records over a million clones, around 98.5% being singletons. The germline gives CDR1 MDHEN, CDR2 SYDVKM. The V gene lost 5 bases and the J gene lost 6 bases, with 5 bases spanning the gap. The CDR3 has 11 amino acids. On this clone itself: Within the sample, other DNA sequences also encode this same CDR3.

The rearrangement joins TRBV28 to TRBJ2-1; D remains unclear. Sequenced input: naive CD4+ T cells sorted from blood. Subset in this sample: CD45RA+ positively selected. This TCR was sampled from a young man in good health. In DNA, the CDR3 is TGTGCCAGCAGTCGAGGCAATGAGCAGTTCTTC. Its protein is CASSRGNEQFF. The full variable domain, its missing parts supplied by reference TRBV28 and TRBJ2-1, is DVKVTQSSRYLVKRTGEKVFLECVQDMDHENMFWYRQDPGLGLRLIYFSYDVKMKEKGDIPEGYSVSREKKERFSLILESASTNQTSMYLCASSRGNEQFFGPGTRLTVL.